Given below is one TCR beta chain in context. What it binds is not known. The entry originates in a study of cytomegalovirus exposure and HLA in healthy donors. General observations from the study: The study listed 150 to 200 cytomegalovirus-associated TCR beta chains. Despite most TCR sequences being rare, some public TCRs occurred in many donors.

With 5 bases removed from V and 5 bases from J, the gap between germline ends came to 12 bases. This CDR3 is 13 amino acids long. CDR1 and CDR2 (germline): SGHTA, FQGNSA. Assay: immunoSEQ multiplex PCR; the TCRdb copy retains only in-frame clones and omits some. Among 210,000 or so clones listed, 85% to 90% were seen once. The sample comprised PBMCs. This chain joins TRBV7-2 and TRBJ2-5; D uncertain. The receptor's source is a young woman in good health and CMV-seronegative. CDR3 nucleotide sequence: TGTGCCAGCAGCCTTGGTACGCGGGAGACCCAGTACTTC. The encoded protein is CASSLGTRETQYF.